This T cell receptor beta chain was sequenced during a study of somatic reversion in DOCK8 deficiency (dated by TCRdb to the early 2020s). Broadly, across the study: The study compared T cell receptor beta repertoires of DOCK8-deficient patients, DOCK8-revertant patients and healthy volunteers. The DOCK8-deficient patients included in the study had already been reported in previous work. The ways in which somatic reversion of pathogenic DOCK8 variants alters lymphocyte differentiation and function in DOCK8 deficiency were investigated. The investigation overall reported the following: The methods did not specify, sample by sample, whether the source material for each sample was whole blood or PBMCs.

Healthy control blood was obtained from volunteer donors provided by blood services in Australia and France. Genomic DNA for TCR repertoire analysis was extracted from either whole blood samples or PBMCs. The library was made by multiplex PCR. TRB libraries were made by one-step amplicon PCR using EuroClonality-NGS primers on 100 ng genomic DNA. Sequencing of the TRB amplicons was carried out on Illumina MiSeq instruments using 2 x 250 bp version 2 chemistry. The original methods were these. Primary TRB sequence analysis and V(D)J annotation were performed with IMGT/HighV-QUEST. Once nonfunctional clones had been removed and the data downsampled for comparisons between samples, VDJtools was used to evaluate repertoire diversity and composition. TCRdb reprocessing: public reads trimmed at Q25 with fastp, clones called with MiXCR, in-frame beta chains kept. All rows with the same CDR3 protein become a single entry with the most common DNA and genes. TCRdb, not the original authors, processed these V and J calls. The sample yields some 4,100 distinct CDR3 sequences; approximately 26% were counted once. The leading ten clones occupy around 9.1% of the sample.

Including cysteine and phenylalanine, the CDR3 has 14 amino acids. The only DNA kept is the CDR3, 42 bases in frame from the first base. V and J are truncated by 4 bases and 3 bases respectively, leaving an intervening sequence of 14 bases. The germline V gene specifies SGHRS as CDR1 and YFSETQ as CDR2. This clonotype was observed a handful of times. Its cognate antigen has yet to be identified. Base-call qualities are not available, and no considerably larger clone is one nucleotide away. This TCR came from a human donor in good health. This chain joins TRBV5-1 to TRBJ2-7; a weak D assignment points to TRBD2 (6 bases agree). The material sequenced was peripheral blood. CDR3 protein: CASSPSGGNYEQYF. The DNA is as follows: TGCGCCAGCAGCCCGAGTGGGGGGAACTACGAGCAGTACTTC.